One and the same sample provided the 22 T cell receptor beta chains below, sequenced in a study of blood T cells in healthy people across ages. Then a second PCR, running roughly 7 to 12 cycles, was carried out with a sample-barcoded 5' primer and a J-beta primer mix. TCRdb re-called the 5' RACE reads through MiXCR, storing one row per CDR3 protein. The sample carries around 940,000 distinct CDR3 sequences, about 51% recorded once. The sequencing sample was made of blood. These receptors all come from a woman aged 55-70 years in good health.

The chain employs TRBV6-6 and TRBJ2-7; 7 nucleotides line up with TRBD1. Trimming took 10 bases from V and 3 from J; bases not matched to a gene: 12. The CDR3 length is 14 residues. CDR1 MNHNY and CDR2 SVGAGI come from the germline V gene (reference sequence). The CDR3 DNA follows: TGTGCCATCACGACCGGGACAGCCAGCTACGAGCAGTACTTC. Translated, it gives CAITTGTASYEQYF.

This clonotype qualifies as medium-sized. The V call is TRBV7-7, the J call TRBJ2-1; the D gene is possibly TRBD2 (5 bases). The CDR3 sequence is 14 residues long. Germline loops: CDR1 SSHAT, CDR2 FNYEAQ (reference sequence). The ends were cut back, 1 base at V and 9 bases at J, with 13 bases in the middle. The CDR3 spells CASSLVEEGGEQFF. The CDR3 bases are TGTGCCAGCAGCTTAGTGGAAGAGGGTGGTGAGCAGTTCTTC.

The chain recombines TRBV29-1 with TRBJ2-1, with D perhaps assigned TRBD1 or TRBD2 (5 bases each). The germline V gene has CDR1 SQVTM and CDR2 ANQGSEA. This CDR3 has 12 amino acids. V gave up 6 bases and J gave up 8 bases, with 14 bases separating them. The CDR3 region is CSVPGPIYEQFF. The CDR3 region has the DNA TGCAGCGTCCCGGGACCTATCTATGAGCAGTTCTTC.

V and J are TRBV6-2 or TRBV6-3 and TRBJ2-7; 8 bases agree with TRBD2. V trimming: 7 bases; J trimming: 7 bases; junction bases outside the gene matches: 12. Germline V gene lookup returns CDR1 MNHEY and CDR2 SVGEGT. This CDR3 spans 14 amino acids. CDR3 coding DNA: TGTGCCAGCACCACGGCGGGAGGTTTCAGGGAGCAGTACTTC. Residues: CASTTAGGFREQYF.

The V and J genes are TRBV11-2 and TRBJ2-7, with D tentatively TRBD1 (6 bases). Germline V CDR1 and CDR2: SGHAT, FQNNGV. The CDR3 is 14 amino acids. The ends were cut back, 4 bases at V and 2 bases at J, with 12 bases in the middle. The chain's CDR3 is CASSYDRRAYEQYF. For the CDR3, the DNA is TGTGCCAGCAGCTACGACAGGAGAGCCTACGAGCAGTACTTC.

The rearrangement links TRBV5-1 to TRBJ2-7; the D is unclear. The end of the DNA fits TRBJ2-4 better, so the J call may be wrong. Germline CDR1 is SGHRS and CDR2 is YFSETQ. The CDR3 runs 15 residues. The CDR3 region is CASSPQDAAKNIQYF. In DNA form, the CDR3 reads TGCGCCAGCAGCCCCCAGGACGCAGCCAAAAACATTCAGTACTTC.

The gene calls are TRBV29-1 and TRBJ1-4; perhaps TRBD1 as D (5 bases). Germline CDR1 reads SQVTM; CDR2 reads ANQGSEA. V was trimmed by 5 bases and J by 5 bases, leaving 12 bases between them. The CDR3 has 13 residues. The CDR3 loop is CSVWRDDNEKLFF. The CDR3, as DNA: TGCAGCGTTTGGAGGGACGACAATGAAAAACTGTTTTTT.

The genes are TRBV3-1 and TRBJ2-1; D gene ambiguous. Germline assignment: CDR1 LGHDT and CDR2 YNNKEL (reference sequence). The germline V and J ends were trimmed by 3 bases and 7 bases, with 7 bases remaining between them. The CDR3 loop spans 12 amino acids. The CDR3 reads CASSHLVNEQFF. The DNA of the CDR3 is TGTGCCAGCAGCCACTTAGTGAATGAGCAGTTCTTC.

The table lists this clonotype with a few counts. The rearrangement links TRBV6-5 to TRBJ1-6; D possibly corresponds to TRBD1 (6 bases). Germline CDR1 is MNHEY and CDR2 is SVGAGI. The CDR3 consists of 14 residues. Trimming took 6 bases from V and 7 from J, leaving 13 bases between them. The CDR3 nucleotides are TGTGCCAGCAGCCGCACAACAGGGAATTCACCCCTCCACTTT. It specifies CASSRTTGNSPLHF.

This clonotype appeared a few times. This chain connects TRBV4-2 to TRBJ1-2; D not certain. With 0 bases removed from V and 8 bases from J, the gap between germline ends came to 13 bases. Germline V CDR1 and CDR2: LGHNA, YNFKEQ. The CDR3 extends over 14 amino acids. The CDR3 here is CASSQELSTLGYTF. In nucleotides, the CDR3 is TGTGCCAGCAGCCAAGAGCTGTCCACCTTGGGCTACACCTTC.

The chain recombines TRBV30 with TRBJ1-2; D may be TRBD1 (5 bases). There are 12 residues in the CDR3. V was clipped by 4 bases and J by 7 bases, with 13 bases between them. Germline CDR1 GTSNPN, CDR2 SVGIG (reference sequence). CDR3 region: CAWNLGTGGYTF. DNA of the CDR3: TGTGCCTGGAATCTTGGGACGGGTGGCTACACCTTC.

The chain uses TRBV28 and TRBJ2-5; 7 bases are shared with TRBD2. From germline, CDR1 is MDHEN and CDR2 SYDVKM. The CDR3 has 14 amino acids. Unmatched junction bases numbered 10, after V lost 1 base and J lost 11 bases. The CDR3 loop reads CASSLLGLVEGQYF. CDR3 sequence (DNA): TGTGCCAGCAGTTTATTAGGACTAGTGGAGGGGCAGTACTTC.

The J gene is TRBJ2-3, the V gene TRBV18; 10 positions match TRBD2. Trimming removed 8 bases from V and 2 bases from J; junction bases left unmatched: 10. The CDR3 consists of 16 residues. Germline V gene lookup returns CDR1 KGHSH and CDR2 LQKENI. In nucleotides, the CDR3 is TGTGCCAGCACAGCTAGCGGGAGTCTCTACACAGATACGCAGTATTTT. Translating gives CASTASGSLYTDTQYF.

V is TRBV20-1 and J is TRBJ1-6, with TRBD1 matching over 11 bases. Germline V CDR1 and CDR2: DFQATT, SNEGSKA (reference sequence). The CDR3 runs to 14 residues. After removal of 5 bases from V and 9 bases from J, the junction contained 6 bases not matched to a gene. In DNA, the CDR3 is TGCAGTGCTCGAACCGGGACAGGGGGTTCACCCCTCCACTTT. This codes for CSARTGTGGSPLHF.

The chain uses TRBV12-3 or TRBV12-4 and TRBJ2-1, with D unclear. The length of the CDR3 is 10 residues. Trimming removed 6 bases at V and 6 bases at J, with 3 bases between. In DNA form, the CDR3 reads TGTGCCAGCAGACTCAATGAGCAGTTCTTC. Its translation: CASRLNEQFF.

This chain uses TRBV18 with TRBJ2-6, with a tentative D call TRBD2 (6 bases). From germline, CDR1 is KGHSH and CDR2 LQKENI. V was trimmed by 1 base and J by 4 bases, leaving 17 bases between them. CDR3 length: 18 amino acids. CDR3 nucleotide sequence: TGTGCCAGCTCACCACGAGTCCCGGGGGTTGCGGGGGCCAACGTCCTGACTTTC. This gives the protein CASSPRVPGVAGANVLTF.

The chain uses TRBV30 and TRBJ2-7, with a weak D call TRBD1 (6 bases). The DNA matches TRBJ2-5 better at its end, which makes the J call doubtful. This CDR3 region has 13 residues. Per germline, CDR1 GTSNPN and CDR2 SVGIG (reference sequence). The CDR3 nucleotides are TGTGCCCGGGGACATGGTCCGGAAGAGACCCAGTACTTC. Translation: CARGHGPEETQYF.

This clonotype was detected a few times. The chain employs TRBV6-2 or TRBV6-3 and TRBJ2-7; TRBD1 aligns across 8 bases. Germline V gene data show CDR1 as MNHEY and CDR2 as SVGEGT. Trimming took 6 bases from V and 2 from J; bases not matched to a gene: 6. This CDR3 is 14 amino acids long. This CDR3 is CASRTDRGTYEQYF. CDR3 DNA: TGTGCCAGCAGGACAGACAGGGGAACCTACGAGCAGTACTTC.

Only a few counts were recorded for this clonotype. The chain uses TRBV20-1 and TRBJ2-5; D remains ambiguous. Per the germline V gene, CDR1 is DFQATT and CDR2 is SNEGSKA (reference sequence). The V gene lost 4 bases and the J gene lost 5 bases, with 11 bases spanning the gap. This CDR3 spans 12 amino acids. Here the CDR3 reads CSAKRLGETQYF. The CDR3 DNA is TGCAGTGCTAAGAGGTTAGGGGAGACCCAGTACTTC.

This clonotype was seen once. V gene TRBV7-9 combines with J gene TRBJ2-3; possible D gene TRBD2, 5 bases. CDR1 and CDR2 (germline): SEHNR, FQNEAQ (reference sequence). The CDR3 extends over 15 amino acids. The ends were cut back, 4 bases at V and 5 bases at J, with 16 bases in the middle. Here the CDR3 reads CASSSTGLEVDTQYF. For the CDR3, the DNA is TGTGCCAGCAGCTCCACGGGTCTGGAGGTAGATACGCAGTATTTT.

This clonotype was detected a few times. This chain joins TRBV10-3 and TRBJ2-1; weak D call: TRBD2 (6 bases). Per the germline V gene, CDR1 is ENHRY and CDR2 is SYGVKD. Trimming stripped 8 bases from V and 0 bases from J, with 11 bases between. The CDR3 spans 14 residues. CDR3 loop: CAIDRGSSYNEQFF. CDR3 DNA sequence: TGTGCCATCGACCGGGGGAGCTCCTACAATGAGCAGTTCTTC.

This CDR3 reads CASSYEGGGTTDTQYF. In DNA, the CDR3 is TGTGCCAGCAGCTATGAAGGGGGGGGTACCACAGATACGCAGTATTTT. The chain employs TRBV6-5 and TRBJ2-3, with D possibly being TRBD2 (7 bases). The CDR3 sequence is 16 residues long. Germline V CDR1 and CDR2: MNHEY, SVGAGI. The V end lost 6 bases, the J end lost 2 bases, and 18 bases lay between the germline ends.